This T cell receptor (beta chain) was sequenced for a study of tumor-infiltrating lymphocytes in primary liver carcinoma. At the level of the study: Stage T1-T3 N0M0 tumors spanned about 4 to 11 cm.

Co-extracted RNA and DNA came from around 20-30 mg of unsorted bulk tissue. Surgeons resected the patients' primary liver carcinomas. Every tumor specimen contained over 85% viable tumor cells. The investigators made TCR beta cDNA from approximately 500 ng total RNA, using a constant-region primer. The TCR beta library was amplified through three nested multiplex PCR rounds in a modified ARM-PCR procedure. Rounds one and two of PCR, each of 10 cycles, were primed with TRBV1-TRBV30 forward primers and a C-beta reverse primer. Each CDR3 protein gets one entry after TCRdb re-called the multiplex PCR reads with MiXCR. The sample shows approximately 40,000 distinct CDR3 sequences, roughly 69% of them seen only once. This clonotype has at least ten counts. The CDR3 extends over 17 amino acids. Germline trimming cut 3 bases from V and 5 bases from J; bases unmatched to any gene: 12. From germline, CDR1 is SGHRS and CDR2 YFSETQ.

This chain joins TRBV5-1 and TRBJ2-1; 9 positions agree with TRBD2. Sequencing was performed on liver tumor tissue from sampling region 4. Indicated subset: tumor region T4, right-lateral pole. This clonotype was sampled from a middle-aged man with primary liver carcinoma and hepatitis B virus infection. The CDR3: CASSSSSGLASHNEQFF. The CDR3 nucleotides are TGCGCCAGCAGCTCCTCCTCCGGACTAGCGTCCCACAATGAGCAGTTCTTC.